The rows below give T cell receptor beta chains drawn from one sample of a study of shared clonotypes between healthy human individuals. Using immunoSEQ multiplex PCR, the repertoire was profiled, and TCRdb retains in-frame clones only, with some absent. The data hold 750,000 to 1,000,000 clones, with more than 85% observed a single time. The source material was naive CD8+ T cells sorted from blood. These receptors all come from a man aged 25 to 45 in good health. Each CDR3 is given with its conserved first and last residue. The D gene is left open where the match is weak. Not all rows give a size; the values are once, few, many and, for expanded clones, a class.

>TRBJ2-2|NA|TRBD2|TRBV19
CASSMTPGLAGGTGELFF
TGTGCCAGTAGTATGACCCCGGGACTAGCGGGAGGCACCGGGGAGCTGTTTTTT
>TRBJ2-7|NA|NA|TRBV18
CASSPASPYEQYF
TGTGCCAGCTCACCGGCTAGCCCCTACGAGCAGTACTTC
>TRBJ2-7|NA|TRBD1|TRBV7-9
CASSARDRDYEQYF
TGTGCCAGCAGCGCCCGGGACAGGGACTACGAGCAGTACTTC
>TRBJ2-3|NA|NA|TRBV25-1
CASFDRSDTQYF
TGTGCCAGCTTCGACAGGTCAGATACGCAGTATTTT
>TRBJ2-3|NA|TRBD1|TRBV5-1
CASSLVGQGDDTQYF
TGCGCCAGCAGCTTGGTAGGTCAGGGGGACGATACGCAGTATTTT
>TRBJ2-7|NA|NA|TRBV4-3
CASSQDAGSGQYF
TGCGCCAGCAGCCAAGATGCAGGGAGTGGGCAGTACTTC
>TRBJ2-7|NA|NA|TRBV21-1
CASSNYILAGEVSYEQYF
TGTGCCAGCAGCAATTATATACTAGCGGGAGAAGTTTCCTACGAGCAGTACTTC
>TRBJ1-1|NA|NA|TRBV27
CASSRTGITEAFF
TGTGCCAGCAGTCGGACGGGGATCACTGAAGCTTTCTTT
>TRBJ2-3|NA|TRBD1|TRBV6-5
CASSGQGPTDTQYF
TGTGCCAGCAGCGGACAGGGGCCTACAGATACGCAGTATTTT
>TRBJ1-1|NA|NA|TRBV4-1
CASSPGHMNTEAFF
TGCGCCAGCAGCCCGGGACATATGAACACTGAAGCTTTCTTT
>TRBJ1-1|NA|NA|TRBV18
CASSPRQAGAEAFF
TGTGCCAGCTCACCAAGACAGGCCGGAGCCGAAGCTTTCTTT
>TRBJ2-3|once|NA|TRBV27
CASTSGEGFVSYF
TGTGCCAGCACCTCGGGGGAAGGTTTCGTATCCTATTTT
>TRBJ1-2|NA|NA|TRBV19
CASSIGTGGGYGYTF
TGTGCCAGTAGTATAGGAACAGGAGGAGGGTATGGCTACACCTTC
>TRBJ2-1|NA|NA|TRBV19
CASSMVGGAYNEQFF
TGTGCCAGTAGTATGGTCGGGGGAGCCTACAATGAGCAGTTCTTC
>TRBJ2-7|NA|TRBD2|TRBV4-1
CASSQASGGRNYEQYF
TGCGCCAGCAGCCAAGCTTCCGGCGGGAGGAACTACGAGCAGTACTTC
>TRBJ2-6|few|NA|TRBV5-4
CASSFGANVLTF
TGTGCCAGCAGCTTTGGGGCCAACGTCCTGACTTTC
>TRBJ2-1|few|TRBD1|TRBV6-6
CASRDRPYNEQFF
TGTGCCAGCCGGGACAGGCCCTACAATGAGCAGTTCTTC
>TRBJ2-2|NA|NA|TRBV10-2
CASSEFQLVRELFF
TGCGCCAGCAGTGAGTTTCAATTGGTCCGGGAGCTGTTTTTT
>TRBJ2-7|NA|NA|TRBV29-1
CSVELGGAEQYF
TGCAGCGTTGAGCTAGGGGGGGCCGAGCAGTACTTC
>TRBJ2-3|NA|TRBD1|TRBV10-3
CAISESTGGAADTQYF
TGTGCCATCAGTGAGTCTACAGGGGGCGCGGCAGATACGCAGTATTTT
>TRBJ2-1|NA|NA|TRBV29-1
CSVEVASGIYNEQLF
NA
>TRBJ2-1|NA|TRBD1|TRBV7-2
CASSLGQGVYNEQFF
TGTGCCAGCAGCTTGGGACAGGGGGTCTACAATGAGCAGTTCTTC
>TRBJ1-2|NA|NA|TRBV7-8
CASSFTLDSSGANYGYTF
TGTGCCAGCAGCTTTACACTGGACAGCTCAGGAGCTAACTATGGCTACACCTTC
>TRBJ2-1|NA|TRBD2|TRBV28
CASSRRTSGAYNEQFF
TGTGCCAGCAGCCGCCGGACTAGCGGGGCCTACAATGAGCAGTTCTTC
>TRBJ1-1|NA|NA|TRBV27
CASRPGRYTEAFF
TGTGCCAGCAGACCGGGGCGCTACACTGAAGCTTTCTTT
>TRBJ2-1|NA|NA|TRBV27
CASSLLGNLPSNEQFF
TGTGCCAGCAGTTTATTGGGGAACTTGCCCAGCAATGAGCAGTTCTTC
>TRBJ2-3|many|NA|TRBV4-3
CASSPLALDTQYF
TGCGCCAGCAGCCCGTTAGCGCTTGATACGCAGTATTTT
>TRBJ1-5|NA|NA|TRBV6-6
CASSSRNGQPQHF
TGTGCCAGCAGTTCACGCAATGGTCAGCCCCAGCATTTT